This TCR beta chain stems from a study of T cells expressing NK-cell markers. Study details: HCMV seropositivity characterized seven of the eight sequenced donors, and seronegativity one. Study conclusions and caveats: NKG2C+ dominant clonotypes from a handful of donors made up about 1.0-8% of CD8+ T cells. These clonotypes, the leaders elsewhere, also led the CD3+CD56-NKG2C+ fraction in a handful of donors.

Concerning this clonotype: The antigen is not known.

The authors made TCR beta cDNA libraries by 5'RACE template switching. This switching added a universal primer site and UMIs. TCRdb re-called the 5' RACE reads and catalogs CDR3 proteins one per entry, DNA excluded. This repertoire includes about 380,000 distinct CDR3 sequences. This CDR3 comprises 15 residues. V gene TRBV12-3 or TRBV12-4 combines with J gene TRBJ2-2. Sequenced: blood T cells: a sorted CD56 or NKG2C T cell subset, CD4+ or CD8+ T cells, or bulk PBMC T cells (not recorded which). The sequence derives from a man aged 18-70 years in good health. The CDR3 region is CASSFSGSNTGELFF.